Below, 11 T cell receptor beta chains from the same sample are listed, as sequenced in a study of T cells in Graves' hyperthyroidism and ophthalmopathy. Amplified regions were TCR beta CDR3 sequences from RNA transcripts. First-round RT-PCR targeting the TCR CDR3 was performed with the HTBI primer set. TCRdb reanalysed the multiplex PCR reads using MiXCR and keeps one entry per CDR3 protein. Of some 370,000 distinct CDR3 sequences detected, about 14% appear once; the ten largest clones hold approximately 29%. Input material: blood. These receptors originate from a man aged 45-65 years with Graves' ophthalmopathy.

This clonotype was counted ten times or more. This chain connects TRBV3-1 to TRBJ2-4; D unresolved. The CDR3 extends over 16 amino acids. V shed 1 base and J shed 9 bases, with 19 bases lying between them. Germline CDR1 reads LGHDT; CDR2 reads YNNKEL (reference sequence). The chain's CDR3 is CASSQVVVGPLGIQYF. CDR3 nucleotide sequence: TGTGCCAGCAGCCAAGTTGTCGTCGGCCCGTTGGGCATTCAGTACTTC.

The J gene is TRBJ2-3, the V gene TRBV4-1, with TRBD2 identical over 10 bases. Germline V gene data show CDR1 as MGHRA and CDR2 as YSYEKL. Trimming took 5 bases from V and 0 from J; bases not matched to a gene: 14. The length of the CDR3 is 19 residues. The CDR3 reads CASSATPSNSGRSTDTQYF. The DNA of the CDR3 is TGCGCCAGCAGCGCTACCCCCTCTAATAGCGGGAGGAGCACAGATACGCAGTATTTT.

This chain uses TRBV12-3 or TRBV12-4 with TRBJ1-4, with TRBD1 as a possible D gene (6 bases). The germline V and J ends were trimmed by 6 bases and 3 bases, with 29 bases remaining between them. The length of the CDR3 is 20 residues. The CDR3 DNA sequence: TGTGCCAGCAGCCGTCGGGGCACCTTACAGCCCGGGGGGCCTAATGAAAAACTGTTTTTT. Residues: CASSRRGTLQPGGPNEKLFF.

This chain uses TRBV6-2 or TRBV6-3 with TRBJ2-7; D gene ambiguous. The CDR3 totals 13 residues. V dropped 2 bases and J dropped 4 bases, with 9 bases sitting between them. The germline V gene has CDR1 MNHEY and CDR2 SVGEGT. CDR3 nucleotides: TGTGCCAGCAGTTACAATCTCCCATACGAGCAGTACTTC. It is translated as CASSYNLPYEQYF.

This clonotype is a singleton in its sample. The chain is built from TRBV19 and TRBJ1-6, with a weak D call TRBD1 (6 bases). V was trimmed by 11 bases and J by 9 bases, leaving 26 bases between them. Germline loops: CDR1 LNHDA, CDR2 SQIVND (reference sequence). This CDR3 contains 16 residues. The CDR3 coding sequence is TGTGCCTCGACGAGGGGACAACCCCGAGGCGGTTCACCCCTCCACTTT. Residues: CASTRGQPRGGSPLHF.

V usage is TRBV19 and J usage is TRBJ1-2, with no clear D. This CDR3 is built from 16 residues. Germline-derived CDR1 and CDR2 are LNHDA and SQIVND (reference sequence). Deletions cut 0 bases from V and 2 bases from J, with 13 bases between. The CDR3 nucleotides read TGTGCCAGTAGTATAGATCTTCCAGGAGGAAACTATGGCTACACCTTC. Encoded protein: CASSIDLPGGNYGYTF.

As regards this clonotype: A read error may be the cause here, since a much bigger clone is one base away. J is TRBJ2-7 and V is TRBV3-1; D tentatively fits TRBD1 or TRBD2 (5 bases each). The last part of the DNA fits TRBJ2-1 better; the J call may be wrong. Per the germline V gene, CDR1 is LGHDT and CDR2 is YNNKEL (reference sequence). This CDR3 contains 15 residues. For the CDR3, the DNA is TGTGCCAGCAGCCAAGATTCCAGGGAGACCTACGAGCAGTTCTTC. Translation: CASSQDSRETYEQFF.

This clonotype appeared many times. The CDR3 spells CSASDRVTGELFF. CDR3 DNA sequence: TGCAGTGCATCGGACAGGGTCACCGGGGAGCTGTTTTTT. The rearrangement uses TRBV20-1 and TRBJ2-2; 8 positions match TRBD1. This CDR3 is 13 amino acids long. The V gene end was trimmed by 6 bases and the J gene end by 4 bases; junction bases not matched to a gene: 4. Per germline, CDR1 DFQATT and CDR2 SNEGSKA (reference sequence).

This clonotype turned up a few times. The V call is TRBV5-5, the J call TRBJ2-3; unclear D gene. Per germline, CDR1 SGHKS and CDR2 YYEKEE (reference sequence). Trimming left V 5 bases short and J 5 bases short, with 12 bases between. The CDR3 has 13 residues. CDR3: CASSPSIVDTQYF. The CDR3 nucleotides read TGTGCCAGCAGTCCAAGCATCGTAGATACGCAGTATTTT.

This clonotype came up a few times. The V call is TRBV20-1, the J call TRBJ1-2; D is perhaps TRBD1 (6 bases). Germline CDR1 and CDR2: DFQATT and SNEGSKA (reference sequence). Trimming cost V 4 bases and J 4 bases, with 13 bases left between them. The CDR3 length is 13 residues. The CDR3 bases are TGCAGTGCTAATACAGGGAGTTTCTATGGCTACACCTTC. This codes for CSANTGSFYGYTF.

The chain recombines TRBV19 with TRBJ2-7; D remains ambiguous. This CDR3 has 15 residues. CDR1 and CDR2 from the germline V gene are LNHDA and SQIVND (reference sequence). Deletions cut 2 bases from V and 0 bases from J, with 11 bases between. DNA for the CDR3: TGTGCCAGTAGTATATCTCGTAGGAGCTCCTACGAGCAGTACTTC. Amino acid sequence: CASSISRRSSYEQYF.